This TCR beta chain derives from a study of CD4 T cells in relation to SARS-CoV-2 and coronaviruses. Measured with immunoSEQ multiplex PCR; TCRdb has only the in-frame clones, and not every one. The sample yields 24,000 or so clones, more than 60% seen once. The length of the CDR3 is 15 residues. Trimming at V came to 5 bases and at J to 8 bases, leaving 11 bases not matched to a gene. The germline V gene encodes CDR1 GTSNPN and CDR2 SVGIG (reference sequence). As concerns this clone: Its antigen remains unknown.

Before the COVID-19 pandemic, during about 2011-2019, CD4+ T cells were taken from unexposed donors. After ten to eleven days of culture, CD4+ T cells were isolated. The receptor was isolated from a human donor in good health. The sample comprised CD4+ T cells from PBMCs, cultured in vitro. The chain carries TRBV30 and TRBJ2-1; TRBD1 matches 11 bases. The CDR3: CAWGPGQGVADEQFF. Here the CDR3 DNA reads TGTGCCTGGGGCCCGGGACAGGGGGTTGCAGATGAGCAGTTCTTC.